These 8 T cell receptor beta chains were sequenced from one sample in a study of beta chain features in type 1 diabetes. TCRB transcripts that were expressed got sequenced, as all of the isolated RNA had been reverse transcribed. Profiled with immunoSEQ multiplex PCR; TCRdb holds only in-frame clones, not every one. The sample carries nearly 250,000 clones, 13% to 15% recorded once. Specimen: naive CD4+ T cells from blood. The receptors here all came from a woman in her thirties or forties in good health.

The chain uses TRBV6-5 and TRBJ2-7, with D possibly matching TRBD2 (6 bases). The CDR3 sequence is 11 residues long. The germline V gene has CDR1 MNHEY and CDR2 SVGAGI. Trimming pared 6 bases from V and 7 bases from J, leaving 10 bases between. CDR3 region: CASRVSGEQYF. CDR3 in DNA: TGTGCCAGCAGGGTTAGCGGAGAGCAGTACTTC.

This clone was seen once. The rearrangement uses TRBV5-1 and TRBJ2-2; unclear D gene. CDR1 and CDR2 from the germline V gene are SGHRS and YFSETQ. Trimming pared 4 bases from V and 0 bases from J, leaving 13 bases between. The CDR3 length is 16 residues. The CDR3 loop is CASSILQPANTGELFF. CDR3 sequence (DNA): TGCGCCAGCAGCATATTACAACCTGCGAACACCGGGGAGCTGTTTTTT.

This clone was observed a handful of times. This chain connects TRBV19 to TRBJ2-1, with a possible D match to TRBD1 (6 bases). CDR1 is LNHDA and CDR2 is SQIVND in the germline V gene (reference sequence). The CDR3 runs 19 residues. The V end was cut by 5 bases, the J end by 2 bases, with 25 bases between. Written as DNA, the CDR3 is TGTGCCAGTAGTCGGGGTCCCCGCCGGACAGTAGGGACCTACAATGAGCAGTTCTTC. This codes for CASSRGPRRTVGTYNEQFF.

The chain combines TRBV13 with TRBJ2-5; no clear D gene. The CDR3 is 12 amino acids. The germline V gene has CDR1 PRHDT and CDR2 FYEKMQ (reference sequence). The V end was cut by 6 bases, the J end by 4 bases, with 9 bases between. The CDR3 loop reads CASSPSRETQYF. The DNA for the CDR3 is TGTGCCAGCAGTCCTTCGAGAGAGACCCAGTACTTC.

This clone was seen a handful of times. The sample carries other DNA sequences with the same CDR3. The V call is TRBV20-1, the J call TRBJ2-5; maybe TRBD1 (5 bases). Trimming removed 5 bases from V and 5 bases from J, with 9 bases in between. Germline V lookup: CDR1 DFQATT, CDR2 SNEGSKA (reference sequence). This CDR3 is built from 11 residues. CDR3 protein: CSAPRGETQYF. The DNA for the CDR3 is TGCAGTGCTCCTAGGGGTGAGACCCAGTACTTC.

The rearrangement joins TRBV6-1 to TRBJ2-7, with D unclear. The CDR3 loop spans 14 amino acids. Germline V gene data show CDR1 as MNHNS and CDR2 as SASEGT. Trimming shortened V by 4 bases and J by 3 bases, and 13 bases separated the two germline ends. The CDR3 region is CASSAAGAIYEQYF. CDR3 bases: TGTGCCAGCAGTGCAGCAGGAGCCATCTACGAGCAGTACTTC.

In its sample, this clone was seen a few times. The chain couples TRBV4-2 to TRBJ2-2; 10 bases are a match to TRBD2. Germline CDR1 and CDR2: LGHNA and YNFKEQ. The CDR3 spans 16 residues. The ends lost 0 bases at V and 3 bases at J; junction bases unmatched: 1. The CDR3: CASSQDLAGDTGELFF. CDR3 coding DNA: TGTGCCAGCAGCCAAGATCTAGCGGGGGACACCGGGGAGCTGTTTTTT.

This chain connects TRBV13 to TRBJ2-5; possible D gene TRBD1, 5 bases. The CDR3 runs 15 residues. V was shortened by 5 bases and J by 8 bases, with 21 bases between the two germline ends. In germline, CDR1 is PRHDT, CDR2 FYEKMQ (reference sequence). DNA for the CDR3: TGTGCCAGCAGCCGAAGGGGCCGTGGGCAGGATACCCAGTACTTC. Protein sequence: CASSRRGRGQDTQYF. The full variable domain, completed using reference TRBV13 and TRBJ2-5, is AAGVIQSPRHLIKEKRETATLKCYPIPRHDTVYWYQQGPGQDPQFLISFYEKMQSDKGSIPDRFSAQQFSDYHSELNMSSLELGDSALYFCASSRRGRGQDTQYFGPGTRLLVL.